The subject of this entry is one TCR beta chain. Sequencing was performed with immunoSEQ multiplex PCR; in TCRdb, only in-frame clones are kept and a portion is missing. Found here are over 200,000 clones, 80% to 90% of them singletons; the top ten hold more than 3%. Germline V lookup: CDR1 MGHDK, CDR2 SYGVNS. This CDR3 is built from 14 residues. V lost 4 bases, J lost 4 bases, and 14 bases lay in between. These data originate in a study of blood T cell repertoires in COVID-19. The sample taken for sequencing was PBMCs or T cells enriched from blood (not recorded which). The receptor was isolated from a woman aged 30 to 39 who had been exposed to COVID-19. The chain links TRBV25-1 to TRBJ2-7; D possibly corresponds to TRBD1 (6 bases). CDR3 in amino acids: CASSVNREIYEQYF. CDR3 bases: TGTGCCAGCAGTGTGAACAGGGAAATATACGAGCAGTACTTC.